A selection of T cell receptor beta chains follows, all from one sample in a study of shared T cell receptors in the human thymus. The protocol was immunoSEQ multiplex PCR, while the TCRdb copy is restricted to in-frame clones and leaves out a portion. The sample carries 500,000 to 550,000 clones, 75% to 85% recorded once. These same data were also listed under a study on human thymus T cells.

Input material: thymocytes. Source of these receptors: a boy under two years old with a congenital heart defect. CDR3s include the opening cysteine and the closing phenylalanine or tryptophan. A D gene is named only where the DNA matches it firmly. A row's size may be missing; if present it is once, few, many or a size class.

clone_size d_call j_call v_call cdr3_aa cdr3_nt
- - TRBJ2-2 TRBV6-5 CASSYFPTGNTGELFF TGTGCCAGCAGTTACTTCCCGACAGGAAACACCGGGGAGCTGTTTTTT
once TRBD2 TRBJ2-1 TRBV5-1 CATRTSGNTYNEQFF TGCGCCACCCGGACTAGCGGGAATACCTACAATGAGCAGTTCTTC
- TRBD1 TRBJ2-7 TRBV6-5 CASSHTGVGEQYF TGTGCCAGCAGCCATACAGGGGTGGGCGAGCAGTACTTC
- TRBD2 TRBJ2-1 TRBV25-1 CASSASGLHGSYNEQFF TGTGCCAGCAGTGCTAGCGGGCTCCACGGCTCCTACAATGAGCAGTTCTTC
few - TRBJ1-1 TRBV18 CASSPKGTEGTEAFF TGTGCCAGCTCACCAAAGGGGACGGAGGGGACTGAAGCTTTCTTT
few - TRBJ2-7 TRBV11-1 CASSLDSPGEQYF TGTGCCAGCAGCCTTGACAGCCCTGGCGAGCAGTACTTC
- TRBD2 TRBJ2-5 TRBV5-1 CASSLTSDQETQYF TGCGCCAGCAGCCTAACTAGCGATCAAGAGACCCAGTACTTC
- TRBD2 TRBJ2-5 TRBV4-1 CASSQTGLGRETQYF TGCGCCAGCAGCCAAACGGGACTAGGGAGAGAGACCCAGTACTTC
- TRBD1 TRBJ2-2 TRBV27 CASIPRGLTGELFF TGTGCCAGCATTCCAAGGGGGCTGACCGGGGAGCTGTTTTTT
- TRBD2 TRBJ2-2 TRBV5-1 CASSPRGGNTGELFF TGCGCCAGCAGCCCCCGGGGGGGGAACACCGGGGAGCTGTTTTTT
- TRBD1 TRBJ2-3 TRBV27 CASSPQDRADTQYF TGTGCCAGCAGTCCCCAGGACAGGGCGGATACGCAGTATTTT